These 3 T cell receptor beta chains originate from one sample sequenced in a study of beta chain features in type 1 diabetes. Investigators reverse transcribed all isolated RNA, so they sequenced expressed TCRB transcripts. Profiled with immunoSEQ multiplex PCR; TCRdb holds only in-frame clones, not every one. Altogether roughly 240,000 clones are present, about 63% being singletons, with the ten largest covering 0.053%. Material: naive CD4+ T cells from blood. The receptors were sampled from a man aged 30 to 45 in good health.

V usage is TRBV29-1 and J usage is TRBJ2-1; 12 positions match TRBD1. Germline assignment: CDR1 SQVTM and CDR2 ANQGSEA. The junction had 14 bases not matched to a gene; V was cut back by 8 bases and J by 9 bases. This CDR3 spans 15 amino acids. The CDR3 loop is CSLVPPGQGAGEQFF. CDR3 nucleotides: TGCAGCCTAGTGCCCCCGGGACAGGGGGCTGGTGAGCAGTTCTTC.

CDR3 region: CASSLLQGRNIQYF. DNA of the CDR3: TGTGCCAGCAGCTTGCTCCAGGGGAGAAACATTCAGTACTTC. The chain combines TRBV7-2 with TRBJ2-4; D might be TRBD1 (6 bases). This CDR3 region has 14 residues. CDR1 SGHTA and CDR2 FQGNSA come from the germline V gene. Between the trimmed V and J ends, which lost 3 bases and 6 bases, there was a span of 12 bases.

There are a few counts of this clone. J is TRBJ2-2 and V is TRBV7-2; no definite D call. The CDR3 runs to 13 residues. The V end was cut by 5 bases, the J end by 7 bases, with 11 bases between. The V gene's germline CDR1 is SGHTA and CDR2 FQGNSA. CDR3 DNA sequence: TGTGCCAGCAGCCTCCCGGTTGACGGGGAGCTGTTTTTT. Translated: CASSLPVDGELFF.